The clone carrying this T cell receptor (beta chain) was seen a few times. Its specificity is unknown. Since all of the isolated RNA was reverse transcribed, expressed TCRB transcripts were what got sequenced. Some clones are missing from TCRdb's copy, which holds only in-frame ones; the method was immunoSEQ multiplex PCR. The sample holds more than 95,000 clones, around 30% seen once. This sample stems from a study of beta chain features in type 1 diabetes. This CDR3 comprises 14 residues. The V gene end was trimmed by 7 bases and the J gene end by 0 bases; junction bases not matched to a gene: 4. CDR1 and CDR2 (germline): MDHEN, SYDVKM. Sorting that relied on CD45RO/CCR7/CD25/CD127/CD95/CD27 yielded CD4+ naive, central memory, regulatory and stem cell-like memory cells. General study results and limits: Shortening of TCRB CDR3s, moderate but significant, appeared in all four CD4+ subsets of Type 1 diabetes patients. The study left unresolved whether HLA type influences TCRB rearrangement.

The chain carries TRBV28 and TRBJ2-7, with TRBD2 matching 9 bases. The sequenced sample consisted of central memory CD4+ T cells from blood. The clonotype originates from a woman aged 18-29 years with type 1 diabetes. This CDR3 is CASKGSGSSYEQYF. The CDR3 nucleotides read TGTGCCAGCAAGGGTAGCGGGAGCTCCTACGAGCAGTACTTC.